The rows below give T cell receptor beta chains drawn from one sample of a study of blood T cell repertoires in COVID-19. Sequencing was performed with immunoSEQ multiplex PCR; in TCRdb, only in-frame clones are kept and a portion is missing. This table has over 300,000 clones, 89% appearing once. Material for sequencing was peripheral blood. These receptors came from a man between 35 and 55 years old with acute or convalescent COVID-19. CDR3s include the opening cysteine and the closing phenylalanine or tryptophan. A D gene is named only where the DNA matches it firmly. Expanded clones get a size class; other rows say once, few or many, or leave the size out.

clone_size,d_call,v_call,j_call,cdr3_nt,cdr3_aa
once,TRBD1,TRBV19,TRBJ1-5,TGTGCCAGTAGTCAGGACAGGCCGATCAATAGCAATCAGCCCCAGCATTTT,CASSQDRPINSNQPQHF
NA,NA,TRBV5-1,TRBJ1-6,TGCGCCAGCAGCTTTGGGATTGGACAGACGGAGTCACCCCTCCACTTT,CASSFGIGQTESPLHF
NA,TRBD1,TRBV10-3,TRBJ2-1,TGTGCCATCAGTGAGGGGACAGTTTCCTACAATGAGCAGTTCTTC,CAISEGTVSYNEQFF
NA,NA,TRBV27,TRBJ2-2,TGTGCCAGCATGAGAGTCCCCGGGGAGCTGTTTTTT,CASMRVPGELFF
NA,TRBD1,TRBV27,TRBJ1-1,TGTGCCAGCACTCCCCAGTTTAGACAGGGGAGTATTAGGAACACTGAAGCTTTCTTT,CASTPQFRQGSIRNTEAFF
NA,TRBD2,TRBV5-1,TRBJ2-2,TGCGCCAGCAGCTCCAGGGCGGGGGGTAACACCGGGGAGCTGTTTTTT,CASSSRAGGNTGELFF
few,NA,TRBV28,TRBJ1-2,TGTGCCAGCAGTTTAGGGTCGGTCAGGGGCTATGGCTACACCTTC,CASSLGSVRGYGYTF
NA,NA,TRBV27,TRBJ2-7,TGTGCCAGCAGTTTCAACAGGGCCGACGAGCAGTACTTC,CASSFNRADEQYF
few,NA,TRBV5-6,TRBJ1-1,TGTGCCAGCAGCATTGGGAGACGGGTGTACACTGAAGCTTTCTTT,CASSIGRRVYTEAFF
NA,NA,TRBV5-1,TRBJ2-7,TGCGCCAGCAGCTCCGGAGTAAGCTCCTACGAGCAGTACTTC,CASSSGVSSYEQYF
NA,NA,TRBV25-1,TRBJ1-2,TGTGCCAGCAGTGAGGCGGGGGCGGGCGGCTACACCTTC,CASSEAGAGGYTF
NA,TRBD1,TRBV7-9,TRBJ2-7,TGTGCCAGCAGCTTAGGACAGGGTATCCCCTACGAGCAGTACTTC,CASSLGQGIPYEQYF
few,NA,TRBV2,TRBJ1-3,TGTGCCAGCAGTACGCAGGTCTCTGGAAACACCATATATTTT,CASSTQVSGNTIYF
NA,TRBD1,TRBV11-3,TRBJ1-1,TGTGCCAGCAGCAAAAGGGACAGCTTGAACACTGAAGCTTTCTTT,CASSKRDSLNTEAFF
once,NA,TRBV2,TRBJ1-3,TGTGCCAGCAGTGATACCGGACACTCTGGAAACACCATATATTTT,CASSDTGHSGNTIYF
few,NA,TRBV2,TRBJ1-2,TGTGCCAGCAGCGACCAGCCGCGGGGGCGCGGGTTCGGCTACACCTTC,CASSDQPRGRGFGYTF
NA,NA,TRBV27,TRBJ1-2,TGTGCCAGCAGTTTAACGAGGACAGTCTATGGCTACACCTTC,CASSLTRTVYGYTF
NA,NA,TRBV19,TRBJ2-2,TGTGCCAGTAGTATCAGGGTCGGGGAGCTGTTTTTT,CASSIRVGELFF
NA,NA,TRBV7-9,TRBJ2-1,TGTGCCAGCAGCTCCCTAGAGAATGAGCAGTTCTTC,CASSSLENEQFF
NA,TRBD1,TRBV6-6,TRBJ1-5,TGTGCCAGCAGTTACCGGACAGGGACCGTCAATCAGCCCCAGCATTTT,CASSYRTGTVNQPQHF
NA,NA,TRBV2,TRBJ2-7,TGTGCCAGCAGAGGGGACACGGGATACGAGCAGTACTTC,CASRGDTGYEQYF
NA,NA,TRBV5-1,TRBJ1-3,TGCGCCAGCAGCCGAACAGGGCTCCAAAACACCATATATTTT,CASSRTGLQNTIYF
NA,NA,TRBV4-2,TRBJ2-2,TGTGCCAGCAGCCAAGAGAGAGGGCTCACCGGGGAGCTGTTTTTT,CASSQERGLTGELFF
NA,TRBD1,TRBV9,TRBJ2-7,TGTGCCAGCAGTGTCACAGGGGATTGGGACGAGCAGTACTTC,CASSVTGDWDEQYF
NA,NA,TRBV10-3,TRBJ2-1,TGTGCCATCAGTGGTGAACCTAACAATGAGCAGTTCTTC,CAISGEPNNEQFF
NA,NA,TRBV3-1/TRBV3-2,TRBJ1-1,TGTGCCAGCAGCCGGAGGGGTTGGAACACTGAAGCTTTCTTT,CASSRRGWNTEAFF
NA,NA,TRBV7-8,TRBJ1-1,TGTGCCAGCAGCTCCCTCCGAGGGTTGGGAGGTTTCTCTGAAGCTTTCTTT,CASSSLRGLGGFSEAFF
few,TRBD1,TRBV19,TRBJ2-3,TGTGCCAGTAGTTCGGGACAGCCCATAGGGGGGCAGTATTTT,CASSSGQPIGGQYF
NA,NA,TRBV2,TRBJ1-2,TGTGCCAGCAGTGAGGCCTCGGGGGACGAACATGGCTACACCTTC,CASSEASGDEHGYTF
once,NA,TRBV5-1,TRBJ2-5,TGCGCCAGCAGCCAAGCGACTAACAAAGAGACCCAGTACTTC,CASSQATNKETQYF
once,NA,TRBV28,TRBJ1-5,TGTGCCAGCAATAGAGGGGGGGGCAATCAGCCCCAGCATTTT,CASNRGGGNQPQHF
NA,NA,TRBV3-1/TRBV3-2,TRBJ2-3,TGTGCCAGCAGCCAAGATAAGGGGTCGGGAGATACGCAGTATTTT,CASSQDKGSGDTQYF
NA,NA,TRBV2,TRBJ2-5,TGTGCCAGCAGTGACGGACTTAGGTTCTACTCACAGTACTTC,CASSDGLRFYSQYF
once,TRBD1,TRBV28,TRBJ2-1,TGTGCCAGCAGTTCCTCGGGACAGGGGGCGATGCATGAGCAGTTCTTC,CASSSSGQGAMHEQFF
NA,TRBD1,TRBV6-2/TRBV6-3,TRBJ1-2,TGTGCCAGCAGCCCCGGACAGGGTTACTATGGCTACACCTTC,CASSPGQGYYGYTF
NA,NA,TRBV2,TRBJ1-3,TGTGCCAGCAGTGCTATCTCTGGAAACACCATATATTTT,CASSAISGNTIYF
NA,NA,TRBV6-5,TRBJ2-3,TGTGCCAGTTGTTTGGGGCCCCACACAGATACGCAGTATTTT,CASCLGPHTDTQYF
few,TRBD1,TRBV28,TRBJ1-5,TGTGCCAGCAGACGGGACAGCCCCCAGCATTTT,CASRRDSPQHF
few,NA,TRBV27,TRBJ1-5,TGTGCCAGCAGATCTTTCTCTAGTGATCAGCCCCAGCATTTT,CASRSFSSDQPQHF
NA,TRBD2,TRBV3-1/TRBV3-2,TRBJ2-7,TGTGCCAGCAGCCCGCCAAGGGGGCGGGAGGGCCATTGGGAGCAGTACTTC,CASSPPRGREGHWEQYF
NA,NA,TRBV21-1,TRBJ2-1,TGTGCCAGCAGCAAAGGGTTGCGGGAGCCCTGGAATGAGCAGTTCTTC,CASSKGLREPWNEQFF
NA,NA,TRBV9,TRBJ2-1,TGTGCCAGCACGGGAGAGGGTGAGCAGTTCTTC,CASTGEGEQFF
NA,TRBD1,TRBV5-1,TRBJ2-1,TGCGCCAGCAGCTCCCGATTCGGACAGGGCTCCTACAATGAGCAGTTCTTC,CASSSRFGQGSYNEQFF
once,TRBD1,TRBV5-4,TRBJ2-7,TGTGCCAGCAGCTTGGAGGGGGCCGCCTACGAGCAGTACTTC,CASSLEGAAYEQYF
NA,NA,TRBV5-1,TRBJ1-1,TGCGCCAGCAGCCCGTACAGGTCCTCTGAAGCTTTCTTT,CASSPYRSSEAFF
NA,TRBD1,TRBV5-1,TRBJ1-2,TGCGCCAGCAGCAAAGGACAGGGGGCTAGCTATGGCTACACCTTC,CASSKGQGASYGYTF
NA,NA,TRBV6-5,TRBJ2-7,TGTGCCAGCAGTTGGACTTCAGGATACGAGCAGTACTTC,CASSWTSGYEQYF
once,NA,TRBV5-6,TRBJ2-7,TGTGCCAGCAGCATCCACCCTAGCGTCCAGGACGAGCAGTACTTC,CASSIHPSVQDEQYF
NA,TRBD2,TRBV19,TRBJ2-3,TGTGCCAGTAGTAAGCGGACTAGCGGGGCCCGCACAGATACGCAGTATTTT,CASSKRTSGARTDTQYF
NA,TRBD2,TRBV6-1,TRBJ2-3,TGTGCCAGCAGCACATCAGCGGGGTTGGCAGATACGCAGTATTTT,CASSTSAGLADTQYF
NA,NA,TRBV6-5,TRBJ1-2,TGTGCCAGCCACGAGCCCAGGGGAATATCTGGCTACACCTTC,CASHEPRGISGYTF
NA,NA,TRBV28,TRBJ1-1,TGTGCCAGCAGTTTATTTGCAGTTTCGAACACTGAAGCTTTCTTT,CASSLFAVSNTEAFF
NA,NA,TRBV27,TRBJ1-6,TGTGCCAGCAGTTTATTTCAGGGGCGATCACCCCTCCACTTT,CASSLFQGRSPLHF
NA,TRBD1,TRBV6-4,TRBJ2-2,TGTGCCAGCAGTGACCGGTCGACAGGGGACACCGGGGAGCTGTTTTTT,CASSDRSTGDTGELFF
NA,NA,TRBV20-1,TRBJ1-4,TGCAGTGCTAGTGAGGGGGGGGCAACCAATGAAAAACTGTTTTTT,CSASEGGATNEKLFF
NA,TRBD1,TRBV5-1,TRBJ1-2,TGCGCCAGCAGCTTGGGGGGACAGGGGAACACTAACTATGGCTACACCTTC,CASSLGGQGNTNYGYTF
NA,TRBD2,TRBV5-1,TRBJ2-5,TGCGCCAGCAGCTTAGACGGACTAGCGGCCGGTGAGACCCAGTACTTC,CASSLDGLAAGETQYF
NA,NA,TRBV6-5,TRBJ1-5,TGTGCCAGCAGGGCTCGCAATCAGCCCCAGCATTTT,CASRARNQPQHF
NA,NA,TRBV6-5,TRBJ2-7,TGTGCCGCATCATCCAGGGCGTCGGTCGGACCCGAGCAGTACTTC,CAASSRASVGPEQYF